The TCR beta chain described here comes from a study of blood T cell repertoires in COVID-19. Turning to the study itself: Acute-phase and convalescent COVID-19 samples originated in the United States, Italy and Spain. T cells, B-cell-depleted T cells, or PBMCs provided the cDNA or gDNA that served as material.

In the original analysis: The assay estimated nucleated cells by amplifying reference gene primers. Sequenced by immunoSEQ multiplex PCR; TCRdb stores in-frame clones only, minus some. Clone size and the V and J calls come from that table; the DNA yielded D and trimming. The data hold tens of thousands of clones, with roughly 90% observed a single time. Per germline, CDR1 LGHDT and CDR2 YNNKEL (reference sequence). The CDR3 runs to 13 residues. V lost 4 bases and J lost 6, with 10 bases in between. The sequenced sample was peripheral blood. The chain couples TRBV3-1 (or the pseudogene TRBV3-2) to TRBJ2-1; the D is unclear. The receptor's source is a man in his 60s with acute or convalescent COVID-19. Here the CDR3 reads CASSRLAGNEQFF. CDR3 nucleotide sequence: TGTGCCAGCAGCCGGCTGGCTGGCAATGAGCAGTTCTTC.